This T cell receptor beta chain was sequenced for a study of T cell responses to AZD1222 COVID-19 vaccine. Generated by immunoSEQ multiplex PCR, the TCRdb table keeps only in-frame clones and is missing some. The table shows 140,000 to 150,000 clones, with approximately 91% occurring only once. This clone has just one count. V gave up 6 bases and J gave up 3 bases, with 15 bases separating them. The CDR3 is 14 amino acids. Looked up from germline, CDR1 is SNHLY and CDR2 is FYNNEI. The gene calls are TRBV2 and TRBJ2-7; no clear D gene. The source was peripheral blood, collected 28 days after the second AZD1222 dose. The receptor was derived from an adult who received the AZD1222 COVID-19 vaccine. The CDR3 spells CASRENEWLYEQYF. CDR3 DNA sequence: TGTGCCAGCAGGGAGAATGAGTGGCTCTACGAGCAGTACTTC.